Listed here are 29 T cell receptor beta chains from one sample, sequenced in a study of cytomegalovirus exposure and HLA in healthy donors. It was with 60 Vbeta and 13 Jbeta primers that the PCR ran. The assay was immunoSEQ multiplex PCR, and TCRdb's table has in-frame clones only and misses some. The sample carries around 150,000 clones, approximately 80% recorded once. Specimen: PBMCs. Receptors originate from a female donor in good health and CMV-seropositive.

This chain connects TRBV6-5 to TRBJ1-2, with D tentatively TRBD1 (6 bases). The germline gives CDR1 MNHEY, CDR2 SVGAGI. This CDR3 has 13 residues. V lost 6 bases and J lost 4, with 12 bases in between. The CDR3: CASSPEGVYGYTF. CDR3 sequence (DNA): TGTGCCAGCAGCCCCGAGGGGGTCTATGGCTACACCTTC.

The chain employs TRBV6-5 and TRBJ1-4; TRBD1 matches 8 bases. Germline CDR1 and CDR2: MNHEY and SVGAGI. V dropped 5 bases and J dropped 8; count of bases not matched to a gene: 7. The CDR3 loop spans 14 amino acids. CDR3 in DNA: TGTGCCAGCAGTGGGGACAGGAACGGGGAAAAACTGTTTTTT. As protein: CASSGDRNGEKLFF.

The gene calls are TRBV6-5 and TRBJ1-2; the D gene is possibly TRBD1 (5 bases). Trimming left V 6 bases short and J 8 bases short, with 10 bases between. The germline V gene has CDR1 MNHEY and CDR2 SVGAGI. This CDR3 comprises 11 residues. CDR3 bases: TGTGCCAGCAGCCAGGGAAGGGGCTACACCTTC. Translating it yields CASSQGRGYTF.

In this sample, this clone turned up a few times. The rearrangement links TRBV5-4 to TRBJ2-5; 10 bases fit TRBD2. Germline CDR1 reads SGHNT; CDR2 reads YYREEE (reference sequence). Trimming removed 3 bases from V and 10 bases from J; junction bases left unmatched: 15. The CDR3 totals 16 residues. CDR3: CASSSRFASGREGQYF. The CDR3 DNA reads as TGTGCCAGCAGCTCCCGTTTCGCTAGCGGGAGAGAGGGCCAGTACTTC.

The chain links TRBV5-1 to TRBJ2-1; 9 bases match TRBD2. This CDR3 is 16 amino acids long. Germline V gene sequence: CDR1 SGHRS, CDR2 YFSETQ. With V trimmed by 1 base and J by 3 bases, 5 bases remained unmatched. The CDR3 DNA reads TGCGCCAGCAGCTTGACGGGACTAGCAGTCTACAATGAGCAGTTCTTC. It codes for CASSLTGLAVYNEQFF.

The chain couples TRBV10-1 to TRBJ2-1; 9 bases align to TRBD1. Germline V gene data show CDR1 as WNHNN and CDR2 as SYGVQD (reference sequence). V trimming: 8 bases; J trimming: 9 bases; junction bases outside the gene matches: 8. The CDR3 is 13 amino acids. CDR3 sequence reads: CASQKQGAREQFF. The CDR3 nucleotides are TGCGCCAGCCAGAAACAGGGGGCGCGTGAGCAGTTCTTC.

The chain recombines TRBV19 with TRBJ2-1, with TRBD2 as a possible D gene (6 bases). The CDR3 covers 17 residues. Trimming stripped 3 bases from V and 10 bases from J, with 25 bases between. The germline V gene encodes CDR1 LNHDA and CDR2 SQIVND (reference sequence). The CDR3: CASSITLKTVRGLEQFF. Here the CDR3 DNA reads TGTGCCAGTAGTATCACCCTGAAGACAGTAAGGGGACTGGAGCAGTTCTTC.

This clone was counted a single time. One end of the junction fails to match germline, which may point to a read error. This chain links TRBV19 with TRBJ2-5; D may be TRBD1 (5 bases). The CDR3 contains 12 residues. From germline, CDR1 is LNHDA and CDR2 SQIVND (reference sequence). CDR3 DNA sequence: TGTGCCAGTAGTATACAGGGTCGGCCCCATTACTTC. This gives the protein CASSIQGRPHYF.

The chain carries TRBV6-5 and TRBJ1-2, with D perhaps matching TRBD1 (5 bases). The V end was cut by 3 bases, the J end by 8 bases, with 16 bases between. Germline CDR1 MNHEY, CDR2 SVGAGI. CDR3 length equals 14 residues. CDR3 sequence reads: CASSYGSRGGGYTF. As DNA, the CDR3 is TGTGCCAGCAGTTATGGGTCGAGGGGAGGGGGCTACACCTTC.

V is TRBV5-4 and J is TRBJ2-1; the match to TRBD2 covers 16 bases. This CDR3 is 16 amino acids long. CDR1 and CDR2 from the germline V gene are SGHNT and YYREEE (reference sequence). Losses at the gene ends were 4 bases for V and 9 bases for J; bases not matched to a gene: 7. CDR3 protein: CASSRGLAGGDSEQFF. CDR3 sequence (DNA): TGTGCCAGCAGCCGGGGACTAGCGGGGGGGGATAGTGAGCAGTTCTTC.

CDR3: CASRAQTGRNEKLFF. For the CDR3, the DNA is TGTGCCAGCAGGGCTCAGACAGGGAGAAATGAAAAACTGTTTTTT. The V and J genes are TRBV2 and TRBJ1-4; 7 positions match TRBD1. CDR3 length equals 15 residues. V was clipped by 6 bases and J by 5 bases; unmatched bases: 9. Germline lookup yields CDR1 SNHLY and CDR2 FYNNEI. The variable domain in full, completed from reference TRBV2 and TRBJ1-4, reads EPEVTQTPSHQVTQMGQEVILRCVPISNHLYFYWYRQILGQKVEFLVSFYNNEISEKSEIFDDQFSVERPDGSNFTLKIRSTKLEDSAMYFCASRAQTGRNEKLFFGSGTQLSVL.

This clone was seen only once. The gene calls are TRBV6-1 and TRBJ1-1, with D possibly being TRBD1 (6 bases). The CDR3 runs to 13 residues. Germline loops: CDR1 MNHNS, CDR2 SASEGT. Trimming left V 5 bases short and J 4 bases short, with 11 bases between. The CDR3, as DNA: TGTGCCAGCAGTAAACAGGGCTCCACTGAAGCTTTCTTT. Its protein product is CASSKQGSTEAFF.

This chain links TRBV7-2 with TRBJ2-1, with 9 bases matching TRBD2. Germline CDR1 and CDR2: SGHTA and FQGNSA. The CDR3 totals 15 residues. The junction had 8 bases not matched to a gene; V was cut back by 2 bases and J by 9 bases. The CDR3 region has the DNA TGTGCCAGCAGCTTAAACCTGCTAGCGGGGTTTGAGCAGTTCTTC. Protein: CASSLNLLAGFEQFF.

This chain uses TRBV25-1 with TRBJ1-5, with a weak D call TRBD1 (5 bases). Between the trimmed V and J ends, which lost 2 bases and 0 bases, there was a span of 8 bases. Germline lookup yields CDR1 MGHDK and CDR2 SYGVNS. This CDR3 comprises 15 residues. The CDR3 DNA reads as TGTGCCAGCAGTGAAAGGGGTGTTAGCAATCAGCCCCAGCATTTT. This encodes CASSERGVSNQPQHF.

This clone was found once. The chain couples TRBV6-4 to TRBJ2-1, with TRBD2 as a possible D gene (5 bases). The CDR3 extends over 15 amino acids. CDR1 is MRHNA and CDR2 is SNTAGT in the germline V gene. Trimming left V 8 bases short and J 8 bases short, with 22 bases between. CDR3 nucleotide sequence: TGTGCCAGCTCCACCTCCGGGAACCCCGGAGATGAGCAGTTCTTC. Encoded protein: CASSTSGNPGDEQFF.

The chain is built from TRBV21-1 and TRBJ2-7; the listed D gene, TRBD2, was not tested against the DNA. TRBV21-1 is flagged as a pseudogene. The CDR3 contains 15 residues. DNA of the CDR3: TGTGCCAGCAGCAAAGATCAGCGGGGGGGTTGGGAGCAGTACTTC. It specifies CASSKDQRGGWEQYF.

The chain recombines TRBV14 with TRBJ2-2; no reliable D call. The CDR3 contains 12 residues. Per germline, CDR1 SGHDN and CDR2 FVKESK. V was cut by 4 bases and J by 6 bases, with 6 bases left in between. The CDR3 DNA is TGTGCCAGCAGCCTAAATCCCGGGGAGCTGTTTTTT. It translates to CASSLNPGELFF.

This clone was recorded a few times. The chain links TRBV5-1 to TRBJ2-1; TRBD2 is a possible D gene (6 bases). The germline V gene has CDR1 SGHRS and CDR2 YFSETQ. The CDR3 sequence is 13 residues long. The V end was cut by 0 bases, the J end by 8 bases, with 9 bases between. The CDR3 loop reads CASSLVGDYEQFF. As DNA, the CDR3 is TGCGCCAGCAGCTTGGTTGGGGACTATGAGCAGTTCTTC. Together with reference TRBV5-1 and TRBJ2-1, the CDR3 gives the full variable domain: KAGVTQTPRYLIKTRGQQVTLSCSPISGHRSVSWYQQTPGQGLQFLFEYFSETQRNKGNFPGRFSGRQFSNSRSEMNVSTLELGDSALYLCASSLVGDYEQFFGPGTRLTVL.

This clone was recorded a few times. The gene calls are TRBV28 and TRBJ2-7; 10 bases are a match to TRBD2. This CDR3 contains 14 residues. CDR1 and CDR2 (germline): MDHEN, SYDVKM. V was pared by 7 bases and J by 3 bases, with 6 bases of the junction left unmatched. CDR3 region: CASIGTSGDYEQYF. As DNA, the CDR3 is TGTGCCAGCATAGGAACTAGCGGGGACTACGAGCAGTACTTC.

In this sample, this clone turned up a few times. The V gene is TRBV7-3, the J gene TRBJ2-1; D gene ambiguous. The CDR3 totals 15 residues. Germline loops: CDR1 SGHTA, CDR2 FQGTGA. V lost 2 bases and J lost 7, with 15 bases in between. CDR3 residues: CASSLGSGLANEQFF. For the CDR3, the DNA is TGTGCCAGCAGCTTAGGTTCGGGTCTCGCTAATGAGCAGTTCTTC.

This clone was seen more than once but under ten times. The chain carries TRBV19 and TRBJ2-2; 7 nucleotides agree with TRBD1. V lost 11 bases, J lost 1 base, and 28 bases stayed unmatched. Germline lookup yields CDR1 LNHDA and CDR2 SQIVND (reference sequence). CDR3 length: 21 amino acids. The CDR3 sequence: CASETVTGAQTGSVNTGELFF. DNA of the CDR3: TGTGCCTCAGAGACAGTGACAGGCGCCCAGACAGGGTCTGTGAACACCGGGGAGCTGTTTTTT.

The rearrangement uses TRBV27 and TRBJ1-2; 8 bases match TRBD1. This CDR3 is 16 amino acids long. CDR1 MNHEY and CDR2 SMNVEV come from the germline V gene (reference sequence). V shed 4 bases, J shed 4 bases, and the junction held 11 bases outside the gene matches. The DNA for the CDR3 is TGTGCCAGCAGTTCAGGCTGGACAGGGAACCTCTATGGCTACACCTTC. It is translated as CASSSGWTGNLYGYTF.

V gene TRBV4-1 combines with J gene TRBJ2-1; TRBD2 aligns across 9 bases. This CDR3 has 17 amino acids. J lost 0 bases, V lost 3 bases, and 6 bases had no gene match. Germline V CDR1 and CDR2: MGHRA, YSYEKL. The CDR3 region has the DNA TGCGCCAGCAGCCATGGCGGGGGGGCGAGCTCCTACAATGAGCAGTTCTTC. Protein: CASSHGGGASSYNEQFF.

This clone was seen only once. CDR3 loop: CASRQGLISYVRGYTF. CDR3 nucleotides: TGTGCCAGCAGGCAGGGTTTGATTTCCTATGTACGTGGCTACACCTTC. The rearrangement joins TRBV2 to TRBJ1-2; tentatively, D is TRBD1 (5 bases). Trimming pared 6 bases from V and 7 bases from J, leaving 24 bases between. The CDR3 contains 16 residues. Germline CDR1 reads SNHLY; CDR2 reads FYNNEI.

With respect to this clone: An end of the junction does not agree with germline; a read error may underlie this. This chain joins TRBV7-9 and TRBJ2-1; TRBD2 aligns across 12 bases. Per the germline V gene, CDR1 is SEHNR and CDR2 is FQNEAQ (reference sequence). This CDR3 is 16 amino acids long. The CDR3 DNA follows: TGTTCCAGCAGCTTCAGGACTAGCGGGGCATACAATGAGCAGTTCTTC. Its protein is CSSSFRTSGAYNEQFF. The full variable domain, with the rest looked up from reference TRBV7-9 and TRBJ2-1, is DTGVSQNPRHKITKRGQNVTFRCDPISEHNRLYWYRQTLGQGPEFLTYFQNEAQLEKSRLLSDRFSAERPKGSFSTLEIQRTEQGDSAMYLCSSSFRTSGAYNEQFFGPGTRLTVL.

This clone was found a few times. This chain uses TRBV6-1 with TRBJ1-6; TRBD1 agrees at 9 bases. Germline CDR1 MNHNS, CDR2 SASEGT. Trimming took 0 bases from V and 10 from J; bases not matched to a gene: 7. This CDR3 spans 16 amino acids. Written as DNA, the CDR3 is TGTGCCAGCAGTGAAGCGCTGGGGACAGGGCCCTCACCCCTCCACTTT. Encoded protein: CASSEALGTGPSPLHF.

The chain carries TRBV5-4 and TRBJ1-2; possible D gene TRBD1, 5 bases. V was trimmed by 0 bases and J by 4 bases, leaving 16 bases between them. Germline loops: CDR1 SGHNT, CDR2 YYREEE (reference sequence). The CDR3 spans 16 residues. The CDR3 spells CASSLALGVLGYGYTF. CDR3 nucleotides: TGTGCCAGCAGCTTGGCCCTAGGGGTCCTAGGCTATGGCTACACCTTC.

The chain has TRBV27 and TRBJ1-4; D not resolved. In germline, CDR1 is MNHEY, CDR2 SMNVEV (reference sequence). CDR3 length: 12 amino acids. Trimming left V 4 bases short and J 3 bases short, with 3 bases between. In nucleotides, the CDR3 is TGTGCCAGCAGTTCAGCTAATGAAAAACTGTTTTTT. Protein sequence: CASSSANEKLFF.

The chain is built from TRBV9 and TRBJ1-5, with 8 bases fitting TRBD1. Unmatched junction bases numbered 8, after V lost 3 bases and J lost 9 bases. In germline, CDR1 is SGDLS, CDR2 YYNGEE. The CDR3 extends over 14 amino acids. CDR3 loop: CASSALQGTGPQHF. The CDR3 DNA follows: TGTGCCAGCAGCGCACTACAGGGGACAGGGCCCCAGCATTTT.